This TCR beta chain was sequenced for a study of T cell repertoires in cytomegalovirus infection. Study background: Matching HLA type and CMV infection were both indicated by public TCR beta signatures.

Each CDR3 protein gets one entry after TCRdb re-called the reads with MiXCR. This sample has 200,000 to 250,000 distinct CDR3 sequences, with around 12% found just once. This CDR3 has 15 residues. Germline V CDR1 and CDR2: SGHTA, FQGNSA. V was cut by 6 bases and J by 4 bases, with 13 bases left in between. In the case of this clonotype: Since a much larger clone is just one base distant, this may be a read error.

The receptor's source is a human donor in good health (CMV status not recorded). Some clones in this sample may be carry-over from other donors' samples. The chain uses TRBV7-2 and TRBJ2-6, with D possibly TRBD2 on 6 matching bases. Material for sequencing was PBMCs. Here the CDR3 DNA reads TGTGCCAGCAGACGGGACTGGGCGGGGGCCAACGTCCTGACTTTC. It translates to CASRRDWAGANVLTF.